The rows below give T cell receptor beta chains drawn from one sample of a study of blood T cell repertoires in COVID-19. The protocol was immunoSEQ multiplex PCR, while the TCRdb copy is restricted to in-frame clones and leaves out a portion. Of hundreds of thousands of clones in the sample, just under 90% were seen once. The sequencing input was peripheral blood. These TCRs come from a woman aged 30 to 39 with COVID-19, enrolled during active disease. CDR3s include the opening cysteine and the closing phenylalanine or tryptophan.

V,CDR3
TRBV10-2,CASSDLGGAGNQPQHF
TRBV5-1,CASSLWQNEKLFF
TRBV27,CASRRTGDHYGYTF
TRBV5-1,CASSLAGTGGFRYTF
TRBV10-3,CAISESGEGGLSDTQYF
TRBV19,CASSTYRVASTEAFF
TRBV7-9,CASSPDNQPQHF
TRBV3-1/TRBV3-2,CASRHLGRGNTEAFF
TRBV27,CASSLGHRYEQYF
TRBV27,CASSLMTGASEQYF
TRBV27,CATREGGGTKTQYF
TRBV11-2,CASSPIPAGGPLDYNEQFF
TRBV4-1,CASSQGANLPLHF
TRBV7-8,CASSAPGQGFGYTF
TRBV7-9,CASSLESGAYNEQFF
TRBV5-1,CASSLGAGGHEQYF
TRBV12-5,CASGASGGVHNEQFF
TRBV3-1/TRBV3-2,CASSDRDRGYYEQYF
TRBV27,CASSLGDSSYEQYF
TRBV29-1,CSVPSSVYYGYTF
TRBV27,CASSDRGRPVRGYTF
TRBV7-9,CASSSSIGAVEKLFF
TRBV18,CASSPPGRGVEAFF
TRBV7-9,CASTIGGGTSGVWEETQYF
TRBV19,CASHSGTGPLMTQYF
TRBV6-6,CASSHGGTGKQPQHF
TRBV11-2,CASVSSVNTGELFF
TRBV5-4,CASSRGGAVNTEAFF
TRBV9,CASSVARQGDYNEQFF
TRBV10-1,CASSESGRGSGEQYF
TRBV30,CAERTGYGYTF
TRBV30,CAWSPRGAQPQHF
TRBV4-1,CASSQEGGVGNQPQHF
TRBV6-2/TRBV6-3,CASSYSHGAGEQYF
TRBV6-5,CASRNPYGGSYEQYF
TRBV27,CASSLGGSWTEAFF
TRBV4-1,CASSQGAGAGLYEQYF
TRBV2,CASKDRGDYEQYF
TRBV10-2,CASRIAGTSATEQFF
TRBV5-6,CASTSGRGSGAATGELFF
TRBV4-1,CASSQAAPSSYNEQFF
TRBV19,CASSSQGAGTEAFF
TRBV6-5,CAAGRDSNQPQHF
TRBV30,CAWSAGTGDGYTF
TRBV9,CASSVLAGGPNEQFF
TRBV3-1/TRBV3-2,CASSQDLGTGGAVDGYTF
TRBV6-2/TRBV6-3,CASSYSTPAGQYF
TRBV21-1,CASSKALWERENNEQFF
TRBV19,CASSPQGADDQETQYF
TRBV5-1,CASSFTSLETQYF
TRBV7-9,CASKQGTSVGDTQYF
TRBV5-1,CASSQEGVAFTEAFF
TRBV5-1,CASSFPGTGELFF
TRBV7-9,CASSSLQGLRGYTF
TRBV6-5,CASSYGTGNNQPQHF